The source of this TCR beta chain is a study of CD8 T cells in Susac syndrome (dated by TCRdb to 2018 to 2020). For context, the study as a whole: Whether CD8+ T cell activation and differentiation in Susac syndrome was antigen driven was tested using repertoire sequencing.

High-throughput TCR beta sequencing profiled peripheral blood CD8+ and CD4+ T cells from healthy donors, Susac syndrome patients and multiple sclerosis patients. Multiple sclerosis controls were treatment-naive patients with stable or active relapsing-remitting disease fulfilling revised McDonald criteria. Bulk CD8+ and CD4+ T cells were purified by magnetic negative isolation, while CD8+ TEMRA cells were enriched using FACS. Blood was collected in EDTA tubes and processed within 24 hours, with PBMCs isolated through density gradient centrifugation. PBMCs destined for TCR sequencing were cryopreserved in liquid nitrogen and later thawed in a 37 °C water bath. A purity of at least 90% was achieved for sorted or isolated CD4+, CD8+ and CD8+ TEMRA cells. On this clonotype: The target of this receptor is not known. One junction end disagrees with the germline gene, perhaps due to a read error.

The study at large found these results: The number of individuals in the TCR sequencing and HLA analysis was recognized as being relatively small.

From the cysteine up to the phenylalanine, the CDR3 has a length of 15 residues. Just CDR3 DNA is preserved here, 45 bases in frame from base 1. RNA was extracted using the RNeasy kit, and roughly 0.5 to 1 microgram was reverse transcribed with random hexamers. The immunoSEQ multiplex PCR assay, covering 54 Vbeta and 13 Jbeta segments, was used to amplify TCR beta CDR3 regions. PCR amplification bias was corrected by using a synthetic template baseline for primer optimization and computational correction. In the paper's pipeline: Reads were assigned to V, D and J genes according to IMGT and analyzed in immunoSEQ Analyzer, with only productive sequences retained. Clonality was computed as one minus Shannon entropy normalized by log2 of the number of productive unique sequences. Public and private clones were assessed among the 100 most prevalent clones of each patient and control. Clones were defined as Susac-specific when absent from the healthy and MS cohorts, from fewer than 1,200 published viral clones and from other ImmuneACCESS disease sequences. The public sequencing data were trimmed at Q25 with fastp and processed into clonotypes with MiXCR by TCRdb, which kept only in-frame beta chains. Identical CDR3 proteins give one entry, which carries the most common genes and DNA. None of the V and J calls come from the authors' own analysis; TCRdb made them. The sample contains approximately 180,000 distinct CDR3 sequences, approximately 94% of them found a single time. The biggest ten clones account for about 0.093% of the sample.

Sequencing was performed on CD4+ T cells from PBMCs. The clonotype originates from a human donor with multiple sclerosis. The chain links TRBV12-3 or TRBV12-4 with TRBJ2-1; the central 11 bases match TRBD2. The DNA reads TGTGCCAGCAGTTCTAGCGGGGGGACCTACGATGAGCAGTTCTTC. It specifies CASSSSGGTYDEQFF.